The 3 T cell receptor beta chains presented below share a single source sample, sequenced in a study of shared clonotypes between healthy human individuals. Data came from immunoSEQ multiplex PCR; TCRdb stores just in-frame clones and leaves some out. The data hold about 2 million clones, with about 95% observed a single time. The sequencing sample was made of naive CD4+ T cells sorted from blood. The subset denotes: CD45RA+ positively selected. These receptors were taken from a man between 18 and 35 years old in good health.

The genes are TRBV19 and TRBJ1-6, with D unclear. Germline values: CDR1 LNHDA, CDR2 SQIVND (reference sequence). Trimming shortened V by 5 bases and J by 6 bases, and 8 bases separated the two germline ends. This CDR3 is 13 amino acids long. Written as DNA, the CDR3 is TGTGCCAGTAGTGCACAAAGTAATTCACCCCTCCACTTT. It is translated as CASSAQSNSPLHF. Together with reference TRBV19 and TRBJ1-6, the CDR3 gives the full variable domain: DGGITQSPKYLFRKEGQNVTLSCEQNLNHDAMYWYRQDPGQGLRLIYYSQIVNDFQKGDIAEGYSVSREKKESFPLTVTSAQKNPTAFYLCASSAQSNSPLHFGNGTRLTVT.

The chain links TRBV5-5 to TRBJ2-7; either TRBD1 or TRBD2 may fit D (5 bases each). Looked up from germline, CDR1 is SGHKS and CDR2 is YYEKEE (reference sequence). Trimming left V 5 bases short and J 5 bases short, with 17 bases between. The CDR3 contains 14 residues. The CDR3 sequence is CASSLGQRGDEQYF. CDR3 nucleotides: TGTGCCAGCAGTCTCGGACAAAGAGGGGACGAGCAGTACTTC.

On this clone itself: This sample also contains other DNA sequences that code for the same CDR3. The rearrangement links TRBV12-5 to TRBJ2-2; no clear D. Trimming took off 6 bases at V and 1 base at J, with 9 bases between the two ends. Germline lookup yields CDR1 LGHNT and CDR2 FRNRAP. This CDR3 comprises 14 residues. The DNA for the CDR3 is TGTGCTAGTGGGTTATCAGGGAACACCGGGGAGCTGTTTTTT. It is translated as CASGLSGNTGELFF.